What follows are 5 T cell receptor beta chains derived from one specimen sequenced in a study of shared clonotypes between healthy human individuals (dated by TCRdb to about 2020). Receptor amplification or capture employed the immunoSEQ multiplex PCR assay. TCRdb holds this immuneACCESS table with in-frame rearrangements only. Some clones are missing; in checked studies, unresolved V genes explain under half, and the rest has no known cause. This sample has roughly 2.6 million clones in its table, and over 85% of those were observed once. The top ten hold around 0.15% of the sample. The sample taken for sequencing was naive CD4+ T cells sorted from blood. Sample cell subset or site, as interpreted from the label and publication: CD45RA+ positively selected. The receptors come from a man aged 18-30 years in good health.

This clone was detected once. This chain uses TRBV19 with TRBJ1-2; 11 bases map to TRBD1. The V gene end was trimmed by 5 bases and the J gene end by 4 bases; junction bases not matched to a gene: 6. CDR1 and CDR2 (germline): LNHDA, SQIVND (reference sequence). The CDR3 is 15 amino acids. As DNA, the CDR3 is TGTGCCAGTAGTCCGAGGACAGGGGGCGGCTATGGCTACACCTTC. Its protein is CASSPRTGGGYGYTF.

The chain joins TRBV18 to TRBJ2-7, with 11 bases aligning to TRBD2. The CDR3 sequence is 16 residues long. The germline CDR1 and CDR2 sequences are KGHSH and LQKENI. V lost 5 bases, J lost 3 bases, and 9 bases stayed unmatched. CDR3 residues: CASSSTLAGDRYEQYF. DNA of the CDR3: TGTGCCAGCTCATCGACACTAGCGGGAGACCGCTACGAGCAGTACTTC.

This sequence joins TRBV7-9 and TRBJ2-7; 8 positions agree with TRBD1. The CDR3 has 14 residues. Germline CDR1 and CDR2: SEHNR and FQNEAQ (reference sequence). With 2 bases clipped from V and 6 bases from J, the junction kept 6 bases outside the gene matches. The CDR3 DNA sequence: TGTGCCAGCAGCTTAACACAGGGGACAGGCGAGCAGTACTTC. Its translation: CASSLTQGTGEQYF. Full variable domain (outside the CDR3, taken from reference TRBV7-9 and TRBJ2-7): DTGVSQNPRHKITKRGQNVTFRCDPISEHNRLYWYRQTLGQGPEFLTYFQNEAQLEKSRLLSDRFSAERPKGSFSTLEIQRTEQGDSAMYLCASSLTQGTGEQYFGPGTRLTVT.

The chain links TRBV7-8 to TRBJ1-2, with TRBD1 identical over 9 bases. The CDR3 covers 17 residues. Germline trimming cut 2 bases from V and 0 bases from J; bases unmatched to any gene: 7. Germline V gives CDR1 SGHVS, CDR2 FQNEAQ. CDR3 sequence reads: CASSLRDRELANYGYTF. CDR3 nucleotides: TGTGCCAGCAGCTTACGGGACAGGGAGTTAGCTAACTATGGCTACACCTTC.

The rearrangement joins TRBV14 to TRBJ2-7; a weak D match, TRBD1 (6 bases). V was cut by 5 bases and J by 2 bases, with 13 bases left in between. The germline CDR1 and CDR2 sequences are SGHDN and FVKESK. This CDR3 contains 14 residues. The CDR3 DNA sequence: TGTGCCAGCAGCGTTCCCGGGACAACCTACGAGCAGTACTTC. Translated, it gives CASSVPGTTYEQYF. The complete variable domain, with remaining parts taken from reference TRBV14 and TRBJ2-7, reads EAGVTQFPSHSVIEKGQTVTLRCDPISGHDNLYWYRRVMGKEIKFLLHFVKESKQDESGMPNNRFLAERTGGTYSTLKVQPAELEDSGVYFCASSVPGTTYEQYFGPGTRLTVT.